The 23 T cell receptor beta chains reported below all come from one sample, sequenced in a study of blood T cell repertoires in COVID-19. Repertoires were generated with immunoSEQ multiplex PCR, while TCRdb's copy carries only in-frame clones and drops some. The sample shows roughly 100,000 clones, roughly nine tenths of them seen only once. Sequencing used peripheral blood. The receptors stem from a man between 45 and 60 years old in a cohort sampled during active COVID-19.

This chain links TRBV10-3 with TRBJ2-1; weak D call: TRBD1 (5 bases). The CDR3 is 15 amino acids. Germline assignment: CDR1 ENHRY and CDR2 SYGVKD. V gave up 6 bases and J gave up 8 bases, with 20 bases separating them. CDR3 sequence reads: CAIRSTVAGNYEQFF. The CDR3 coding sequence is TGTGCCATCAGGTCAACGGTGGCAGGGAACTATGAGCAGTTCTTC.

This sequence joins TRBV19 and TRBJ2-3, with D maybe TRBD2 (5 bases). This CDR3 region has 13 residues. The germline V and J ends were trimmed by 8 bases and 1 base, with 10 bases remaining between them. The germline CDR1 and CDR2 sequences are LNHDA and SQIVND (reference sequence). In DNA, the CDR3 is TGTGCCAGTCGACTACCAGGCACAGATACGCAGTATTTT. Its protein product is CASRLPGTDTQYF.

This CDR3 reads CASSLVAGTQYF. DNA for the CDR3: TGCGCCAGCAGCTTGGTTGCAGGGACCCAGTACTTC. The chain uses TRBV5-1 and TRBJ2-5, with D unresolved. Germline V lookup: CDR1 SGHRS, CDR2 YFSETQ. Trimming pared 0 bases from V and 7 bases from J, leaving 7 bases between. The CDR3 has 12 amino acids.

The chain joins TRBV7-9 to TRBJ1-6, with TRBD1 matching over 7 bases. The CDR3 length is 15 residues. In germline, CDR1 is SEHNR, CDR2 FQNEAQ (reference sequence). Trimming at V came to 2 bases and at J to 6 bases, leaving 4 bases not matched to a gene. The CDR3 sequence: CASSLTRQGNSPLHF. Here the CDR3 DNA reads TGTGCCAGCAGCTTAACGAGACAGGGTAATTCACCCCTCCACTTT.

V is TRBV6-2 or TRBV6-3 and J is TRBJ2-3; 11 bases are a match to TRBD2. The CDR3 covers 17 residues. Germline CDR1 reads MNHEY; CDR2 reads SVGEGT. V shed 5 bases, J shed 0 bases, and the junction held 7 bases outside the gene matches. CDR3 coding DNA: TGTGCCAGCAGTCATCTAGCGGGGGGCACTAGCACAGATACGCAGTATTTT. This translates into CASSHLAGGTSTDTQYF.

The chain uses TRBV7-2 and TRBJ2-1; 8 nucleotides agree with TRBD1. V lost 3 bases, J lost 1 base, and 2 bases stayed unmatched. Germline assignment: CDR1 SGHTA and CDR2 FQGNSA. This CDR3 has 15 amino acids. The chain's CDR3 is CASSFDRGSYNEQFF. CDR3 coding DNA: TGTGCCAGCAGCTTCGACAGGGGTTCCTACAATGAGCAGTTCTTC.

The CDR3 region is CASSPSFQREFDEQYF. As DNA, the CDR3 is TGTGCCAGCTCACCATCTTTTCAGAGGGAGTTCGACGAGCAGTACTTC. The genes are TRBV18 and TRBJ2-7; perhaps TRBD2 as D (5 bases). The CDR3 runs to 16 residues. Germline V CDR1 and CDR2: KGHSH, LQKENI. Trimming removed 2 bases from V and 5 bases from J, with 19 bases in between.

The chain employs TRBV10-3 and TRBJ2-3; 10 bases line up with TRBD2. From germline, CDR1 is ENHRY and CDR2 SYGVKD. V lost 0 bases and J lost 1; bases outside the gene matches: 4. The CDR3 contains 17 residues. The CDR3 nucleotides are TGTGCCATCAGTGAGTCTTTAGGACTAGCGGGCACAGATACGCAGTATTTT. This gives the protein CAISESLGLAGTDTQYF.

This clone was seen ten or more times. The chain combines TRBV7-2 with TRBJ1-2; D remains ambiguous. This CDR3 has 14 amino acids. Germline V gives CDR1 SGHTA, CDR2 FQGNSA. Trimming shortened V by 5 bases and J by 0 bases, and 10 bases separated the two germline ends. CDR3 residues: CASSPSLSNYGYTF. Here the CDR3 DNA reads TGTGCCAGCAGCCCGTCCCTTTCTAACTATGGCTACACCTTC.

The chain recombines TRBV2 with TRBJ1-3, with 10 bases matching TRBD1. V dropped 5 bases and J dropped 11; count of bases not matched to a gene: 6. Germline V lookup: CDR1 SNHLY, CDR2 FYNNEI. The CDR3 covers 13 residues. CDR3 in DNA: TGTGCCAGCAGTTCGGACAGGGGGAGTGCCATATATTTT. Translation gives CASSSDRGSAIYF.

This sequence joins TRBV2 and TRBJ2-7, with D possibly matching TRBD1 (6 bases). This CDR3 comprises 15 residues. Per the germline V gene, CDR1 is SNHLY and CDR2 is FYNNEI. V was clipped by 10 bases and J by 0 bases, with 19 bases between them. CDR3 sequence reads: CANRRTDQSSYEQYV. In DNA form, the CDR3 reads TGTGCCAACCGCAGGACAGATCAGAGCTCCTACGAGCAGTACGTC.

The CDR3 here is CASLRGTSGGAQYF. The CDR3 DNA is TGTGCTAGTCTCCGGGGGACTAGCGGGGGGGCCCAGTACTTC. The rearrangement uses TRBV12-5 and TRBJ2-5; TRBD2 matches at 16 bases. Trimming removed 8 bases from V and 9 bases from J; junction bases left unmatched: 6. CDR1 is LGHNT and CDR2 is FRNRAP in the germline V gene. The CDR3 totals 14 residues.

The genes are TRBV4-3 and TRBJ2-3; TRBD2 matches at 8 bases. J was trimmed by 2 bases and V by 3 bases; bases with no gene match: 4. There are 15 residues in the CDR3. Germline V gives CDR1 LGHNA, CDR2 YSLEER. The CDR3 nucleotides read TGCGCCAGCAGCCAGAGAGCGGGGGTCACAGATACGCAGTATTTT. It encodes CASSQRAGVTDTQYF.

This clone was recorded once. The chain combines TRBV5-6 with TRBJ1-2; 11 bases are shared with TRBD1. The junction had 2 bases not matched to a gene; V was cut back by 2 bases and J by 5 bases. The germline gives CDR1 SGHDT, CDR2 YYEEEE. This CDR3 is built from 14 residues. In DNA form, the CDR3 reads TGTGCCAGCAGCTTCGGGACAGGGGGATATGGCTACACCTTC. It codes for CASSFGTGGYGYTF.

CDR3 in DNA: TGTGCCAGCCCGGTTGGCGAGCAGTACGTC. It is translated as CASPVGEQYV. V and J are TRBV28 and TRBJ2-7; the D is unclear. The CDR3 has 10 amino acids. From germline, CDR1 is MDHEN and CDR2 SYDVKM. Between the trimmed V and J ends, which lost 8 bases and 6 bases, there was a span of 8 bases.

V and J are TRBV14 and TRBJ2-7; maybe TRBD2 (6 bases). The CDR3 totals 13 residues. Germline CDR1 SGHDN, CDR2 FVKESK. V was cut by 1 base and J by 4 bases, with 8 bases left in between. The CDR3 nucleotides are TGTGCCAGCAGCCAAGGCGCGGGATACGAGCAGTACGTC. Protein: CASSQGAGYEQYV.

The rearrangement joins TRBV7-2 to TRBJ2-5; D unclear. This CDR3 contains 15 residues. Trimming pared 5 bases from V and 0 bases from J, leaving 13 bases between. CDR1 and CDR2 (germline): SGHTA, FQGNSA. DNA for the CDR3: TGTGCCAGCAGCCCAAGTTGGGCGTACCAAGAGACCCAGTACTTC. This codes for CASSPSWAYQETQYF.

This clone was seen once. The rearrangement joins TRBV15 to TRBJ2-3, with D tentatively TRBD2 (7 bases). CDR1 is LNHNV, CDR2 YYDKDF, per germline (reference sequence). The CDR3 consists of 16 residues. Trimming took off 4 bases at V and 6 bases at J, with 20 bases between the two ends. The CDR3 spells CATSKPTRGAGDTQYF. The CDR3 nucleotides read TGTGCCACCAGCAAGCCCACCCGGGGGGCCGGGGATACGCAGTATTTT.

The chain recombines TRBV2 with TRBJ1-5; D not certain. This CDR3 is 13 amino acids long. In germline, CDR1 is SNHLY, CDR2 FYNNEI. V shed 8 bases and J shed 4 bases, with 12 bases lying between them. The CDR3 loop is CASGWAGNQPQHF. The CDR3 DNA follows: TGTGCCAGCGGATGGGCAGGTAATCAGCCCCAGCATTTT. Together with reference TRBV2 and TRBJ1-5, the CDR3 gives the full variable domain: EPEVTQTPSHQVTQMGQEVILRCVPISNHLYFYWYRQILGQKVEFLVSFYNNEISEKSEIFDDQFSVERPDGSNFTLKIRSTKLEDSAMYFCASGWAGNQPQHFGDGTRLSIL.

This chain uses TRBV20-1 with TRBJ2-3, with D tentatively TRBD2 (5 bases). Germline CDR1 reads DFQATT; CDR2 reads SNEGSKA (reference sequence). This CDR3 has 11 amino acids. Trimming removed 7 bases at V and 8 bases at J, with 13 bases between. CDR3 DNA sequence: TGCAGTGGGTTCGGAGGTGGTACGCAGTATTTT. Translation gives CSGFGGGTQYF.

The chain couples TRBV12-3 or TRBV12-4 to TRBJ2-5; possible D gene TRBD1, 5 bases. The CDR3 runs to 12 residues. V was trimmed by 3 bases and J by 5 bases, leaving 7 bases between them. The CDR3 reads CASSFAGETQYF. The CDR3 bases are TGTGCCAGCAGTTTTGCAGGGGAGACCCAGTACTTC.

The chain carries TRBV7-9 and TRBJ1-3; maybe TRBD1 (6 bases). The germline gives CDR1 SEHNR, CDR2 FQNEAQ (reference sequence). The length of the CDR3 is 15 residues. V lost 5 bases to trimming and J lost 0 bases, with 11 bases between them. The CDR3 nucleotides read TGTGCCAGCAGCACGACAGGCCTCTCTGGAAACACCATATATTTT. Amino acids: CASSTTGLSGNTIYF.

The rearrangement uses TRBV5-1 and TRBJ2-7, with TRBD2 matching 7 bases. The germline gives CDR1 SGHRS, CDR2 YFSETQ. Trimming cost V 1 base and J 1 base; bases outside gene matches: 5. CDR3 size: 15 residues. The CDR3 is CASSLRGGSSYEQYF. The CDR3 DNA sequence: TGCGCCAGCAGCTTGCGGGGAGGGTCATCCTACGAGCAGTACTTC. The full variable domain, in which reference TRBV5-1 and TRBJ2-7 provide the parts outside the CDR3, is KAGVTQTPRYLIKTRGQQVTLSCSPISGHRSVSWYQQTPGQGLQFLFEYFSETQRNKGNFPGRFSGRQFSNSRSEMNVSTLELGDSALYLCASSLRGGSSYEQYFGPGTRLTVT.